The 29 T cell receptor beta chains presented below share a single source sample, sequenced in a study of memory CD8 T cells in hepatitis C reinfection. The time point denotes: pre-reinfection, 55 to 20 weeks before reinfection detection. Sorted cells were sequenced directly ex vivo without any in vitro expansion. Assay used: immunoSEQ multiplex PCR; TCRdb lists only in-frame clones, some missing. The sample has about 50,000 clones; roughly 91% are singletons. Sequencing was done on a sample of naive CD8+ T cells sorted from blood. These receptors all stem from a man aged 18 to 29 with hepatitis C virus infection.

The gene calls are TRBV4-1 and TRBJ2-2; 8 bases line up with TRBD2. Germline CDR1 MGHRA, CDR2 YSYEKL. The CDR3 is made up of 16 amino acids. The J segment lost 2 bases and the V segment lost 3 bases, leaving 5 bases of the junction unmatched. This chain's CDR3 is CASSHISGGNTGELFF. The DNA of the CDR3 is TGCGCCAGCAGCCACATCAGCGGGGGCAACACCGGGGAGCTGTTTTTT.

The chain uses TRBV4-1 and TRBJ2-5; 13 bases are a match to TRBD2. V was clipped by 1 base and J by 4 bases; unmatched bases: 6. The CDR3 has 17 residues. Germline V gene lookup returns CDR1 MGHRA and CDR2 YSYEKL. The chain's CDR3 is CASSQGVTSGRVETQYF. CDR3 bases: TGCGCCAGCAGCCAAGGGGTTACTAGCGGGAGGGTAGAGACCCAGTACTTC.

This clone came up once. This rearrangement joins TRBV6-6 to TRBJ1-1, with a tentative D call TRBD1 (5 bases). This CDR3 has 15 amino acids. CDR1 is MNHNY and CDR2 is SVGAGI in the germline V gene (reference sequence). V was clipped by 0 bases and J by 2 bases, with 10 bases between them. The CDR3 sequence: CASSYSGTFNTEAFF. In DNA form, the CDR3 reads TGTGCCAGCAGTTACTCAGGGACTTTTAACACTGAAGCTTTCTTT.

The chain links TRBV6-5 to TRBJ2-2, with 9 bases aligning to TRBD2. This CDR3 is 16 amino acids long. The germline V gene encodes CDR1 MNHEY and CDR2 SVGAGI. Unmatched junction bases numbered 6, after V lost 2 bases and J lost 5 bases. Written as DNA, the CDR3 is TGTGCCAGCAGTTACGTAGCGGGAGAAAATACCGGGGAGCTGTTTTTT. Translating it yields CASSYVAGENTGELFF.

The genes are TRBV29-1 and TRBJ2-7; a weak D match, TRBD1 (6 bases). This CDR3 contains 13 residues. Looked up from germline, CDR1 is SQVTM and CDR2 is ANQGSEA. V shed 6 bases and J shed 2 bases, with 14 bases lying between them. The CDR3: CSVETGITYEQYF. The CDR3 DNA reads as TGCAGCGTGGAGACAGGTATCACCTACGAGCAGTACTTC.

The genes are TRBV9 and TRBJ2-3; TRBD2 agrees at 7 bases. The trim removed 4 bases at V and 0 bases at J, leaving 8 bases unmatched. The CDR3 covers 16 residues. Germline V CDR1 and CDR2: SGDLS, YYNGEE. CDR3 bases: TGTGCCAGCAGCTCTACGGGAGGAGTGAGCACAGATACGCAGTATTTT. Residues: CASSSTGGVSTDTQYF.

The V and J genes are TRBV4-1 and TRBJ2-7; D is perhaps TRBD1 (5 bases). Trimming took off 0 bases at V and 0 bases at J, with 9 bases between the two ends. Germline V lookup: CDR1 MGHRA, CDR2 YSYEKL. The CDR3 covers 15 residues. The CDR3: CASSQEPGFSYEQYF. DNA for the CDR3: TGCGCCAGCAGCCAAGAGCCAGGGTTCTCCTACGAGCAGTACTTC.

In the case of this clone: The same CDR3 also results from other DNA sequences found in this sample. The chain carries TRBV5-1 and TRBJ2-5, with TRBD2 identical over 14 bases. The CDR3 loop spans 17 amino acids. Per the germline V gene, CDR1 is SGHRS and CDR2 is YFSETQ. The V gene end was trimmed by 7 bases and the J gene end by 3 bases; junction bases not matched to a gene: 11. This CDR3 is CASQLGLAGDRKETQYF. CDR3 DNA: TGCGCCAGCCAATTGGGACTAGCGGGAGATCGGAAAGAGACCCAGTACTTC. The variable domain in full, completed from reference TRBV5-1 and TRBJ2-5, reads KAGVTQTPRYLIKTRGQQVTLSCSPISGHRSVSWYQQTPGQGLQFLFEYFSETQRNKGNFPGRFSGRQFSNSRSEMNVSTLELGDSALYLCASQLGLAGDRKETQYFGPGTRLLVL.

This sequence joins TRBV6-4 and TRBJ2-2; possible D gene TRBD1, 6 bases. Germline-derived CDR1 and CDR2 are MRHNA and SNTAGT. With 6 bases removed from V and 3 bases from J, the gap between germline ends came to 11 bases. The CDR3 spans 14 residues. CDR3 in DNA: TGTGCCAGCAGGGCAGGGGTCGACACCGGGGAGCTGTTTTTT. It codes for CASRAGVDTGELFF.

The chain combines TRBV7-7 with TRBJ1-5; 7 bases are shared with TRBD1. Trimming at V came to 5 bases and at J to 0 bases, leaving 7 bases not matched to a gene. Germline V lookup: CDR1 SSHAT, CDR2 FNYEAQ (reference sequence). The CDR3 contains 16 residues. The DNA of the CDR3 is TGTGCCAGCAGCCGAATGACAGGGAATAGCAATCAGCCCCAGCATTTT. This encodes CASSRMTGNSNQPQHF.

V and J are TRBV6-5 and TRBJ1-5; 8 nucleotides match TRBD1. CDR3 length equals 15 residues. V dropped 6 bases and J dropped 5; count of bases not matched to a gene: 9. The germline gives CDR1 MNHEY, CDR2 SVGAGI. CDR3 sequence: CASSVTDREDQPQHF. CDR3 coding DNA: TGTGCCAGCAGCGTCACGGACAGGGAGGATCAGCCCCAGCATTTT.

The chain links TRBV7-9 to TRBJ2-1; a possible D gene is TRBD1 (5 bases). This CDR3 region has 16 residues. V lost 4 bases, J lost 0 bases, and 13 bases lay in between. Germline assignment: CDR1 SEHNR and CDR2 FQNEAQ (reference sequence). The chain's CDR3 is CASSWLGRVSYNEQFF. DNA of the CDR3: TGTGCCAGCAGCTGGTTAGGCAGGGTCTCCTACAATGAGCAGTTCTTC.

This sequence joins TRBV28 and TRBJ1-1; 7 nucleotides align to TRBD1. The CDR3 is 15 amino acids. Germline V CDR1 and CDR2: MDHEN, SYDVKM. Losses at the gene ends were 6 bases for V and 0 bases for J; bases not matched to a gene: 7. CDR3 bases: TGTGCCAGCAGCCCTAACAGGGGATTGAACACTGAAGCTTTCTTT. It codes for CASSPNRGLNTEAFF.

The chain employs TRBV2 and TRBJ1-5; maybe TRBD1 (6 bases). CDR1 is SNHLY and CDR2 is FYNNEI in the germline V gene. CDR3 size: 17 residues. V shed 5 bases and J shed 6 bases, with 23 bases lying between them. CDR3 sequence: CASSPQGSLYGSQPQHF. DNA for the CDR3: TGTGCCAGCAGTCCACAGGGTAGCCTTTACGGATCTCAGCCCCAGCATTTT.

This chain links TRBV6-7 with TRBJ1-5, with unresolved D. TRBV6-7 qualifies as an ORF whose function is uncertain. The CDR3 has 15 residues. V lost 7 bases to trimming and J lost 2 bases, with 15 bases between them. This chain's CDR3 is CASKGRFPRNQPQHF. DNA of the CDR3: TGTGCCAGCAAAGGCAGGTTTCCGCGCAATCAGCCCCAGCATTTT.

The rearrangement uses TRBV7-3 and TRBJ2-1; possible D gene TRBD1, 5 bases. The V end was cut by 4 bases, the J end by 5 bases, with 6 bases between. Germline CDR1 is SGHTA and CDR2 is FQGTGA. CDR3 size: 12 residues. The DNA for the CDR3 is TGTGCCAGCAGCTCGACAGACAATGAGCAGTTCTTC. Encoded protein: CASSSTDNEQFF.

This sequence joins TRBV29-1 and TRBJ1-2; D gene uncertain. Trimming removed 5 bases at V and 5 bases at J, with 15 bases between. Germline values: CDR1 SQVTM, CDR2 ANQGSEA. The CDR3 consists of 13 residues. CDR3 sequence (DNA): TGCAGCGTTTATGGGGTCGGGGAATATGGCTACACCTTC. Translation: CSVYGVGEYGYTF.

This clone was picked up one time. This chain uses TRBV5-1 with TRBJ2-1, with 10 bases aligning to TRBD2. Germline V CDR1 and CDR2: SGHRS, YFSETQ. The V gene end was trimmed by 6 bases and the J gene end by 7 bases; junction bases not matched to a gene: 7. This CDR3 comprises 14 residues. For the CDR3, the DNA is TGCGCCAGCACCCGGGGTAGCGGGAGGAATGAGCAGTTCTTC. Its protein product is CASTRGSGRNEQFF.

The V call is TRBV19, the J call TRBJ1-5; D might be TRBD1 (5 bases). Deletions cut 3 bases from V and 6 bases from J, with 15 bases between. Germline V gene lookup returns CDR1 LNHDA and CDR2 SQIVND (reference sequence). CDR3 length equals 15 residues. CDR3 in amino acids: CASSIDDGGGQPQHF. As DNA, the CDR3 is TGTGCCAGTAGTATTGACGACGGGGGGGGTCAGCCCCAGCATTTT.

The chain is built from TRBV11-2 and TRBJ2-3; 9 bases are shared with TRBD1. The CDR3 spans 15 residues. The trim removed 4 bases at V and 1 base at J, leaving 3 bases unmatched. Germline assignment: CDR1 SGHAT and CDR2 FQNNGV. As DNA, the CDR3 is TGTGCCAGCAGCTCCCACAGGGGGCGCACAGATACGCAGTATTTT. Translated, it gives CASSSHRGRTDTQYF.

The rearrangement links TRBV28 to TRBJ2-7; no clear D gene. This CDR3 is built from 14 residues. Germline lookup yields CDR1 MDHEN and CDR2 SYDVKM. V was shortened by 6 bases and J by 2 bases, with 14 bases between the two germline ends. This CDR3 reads CASSLILQTYEQYF. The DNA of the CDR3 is TGTGCCAGCAGCTTAATTTTACAGACCTACGAGCAGTACTTC.

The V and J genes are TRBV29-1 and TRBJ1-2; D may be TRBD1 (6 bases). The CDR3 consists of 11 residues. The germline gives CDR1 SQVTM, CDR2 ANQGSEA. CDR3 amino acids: CTVWTAYGYTF. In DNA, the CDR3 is TGCACCGTCTGGACAGCCTATGGCTACACCTTC.

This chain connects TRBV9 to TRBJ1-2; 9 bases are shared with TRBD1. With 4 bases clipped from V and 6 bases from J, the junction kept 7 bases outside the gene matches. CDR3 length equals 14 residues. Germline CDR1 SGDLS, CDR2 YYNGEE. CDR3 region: CASSSGTGRHGYTF. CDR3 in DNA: TGTGCCAGCAGCTCTGGGACAGGGAGACATGGCTACACCTTC.

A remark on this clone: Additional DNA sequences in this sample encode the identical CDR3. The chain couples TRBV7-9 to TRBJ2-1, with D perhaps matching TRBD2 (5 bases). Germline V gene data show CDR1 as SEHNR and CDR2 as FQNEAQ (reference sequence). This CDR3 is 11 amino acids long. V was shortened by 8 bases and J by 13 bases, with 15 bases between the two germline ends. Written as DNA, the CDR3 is TGTGCCAGCGCTCAAGGAGGCCTTCAGTTCTTC. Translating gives CASAQGGLQFF.

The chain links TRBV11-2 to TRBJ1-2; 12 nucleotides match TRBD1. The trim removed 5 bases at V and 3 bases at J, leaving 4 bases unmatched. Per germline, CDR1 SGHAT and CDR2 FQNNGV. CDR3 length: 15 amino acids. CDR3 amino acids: CASSPGTGGDYGYTF. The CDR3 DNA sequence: TGTGCCAGCAGCCCCGGGACAGGGGGCGACTATGGCTACACCTTC.

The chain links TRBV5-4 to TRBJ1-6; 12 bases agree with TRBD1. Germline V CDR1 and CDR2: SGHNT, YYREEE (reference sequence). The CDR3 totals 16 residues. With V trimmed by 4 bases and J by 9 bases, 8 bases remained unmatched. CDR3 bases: TGTGCCAGCAGCGCCGGGACAGGGGGCGGTAGTTCACCCCTCCACTTT. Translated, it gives CASSAGTGGGSSPLHF.

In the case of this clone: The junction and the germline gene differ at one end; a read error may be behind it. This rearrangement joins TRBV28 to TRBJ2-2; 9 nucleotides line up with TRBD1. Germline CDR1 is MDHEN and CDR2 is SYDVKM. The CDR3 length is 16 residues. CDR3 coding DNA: TGTGCCGGCAGACTTGGGACAGGGTATACTACCGGGGAGCTGTTTTTT. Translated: CAGRLGTGYTTGELFF. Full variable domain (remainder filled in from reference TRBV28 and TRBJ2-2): DVKVTQSSRYLVKRTGEKVFLECVQDMDHENMFWYRQDPGLGLRLIYFSYDVKMKEKGDIPEGYSVSREKKERFSLILESASTNQTSMYLCAGRLGTGYTTGELFFGEGSRLTVL.

In nucleotides, the CDR3 is TGTGCCAGCAGTTTAAGTAGCGGAGTCTCCTACAATGAGCAGTTCTTC. It specifies CASSLSSGVSYNEQFF. The rearrangement uses TRBV28 and TRBJ2-1; D is perhaps TRBD2 (6 bases). Germline CDR1 reads MDHEN; CDR2 reads SYDVKM. Trimming shortened V by 2 bases and J by 0 bases, and 11 bases separated the two germline ends. This CDR3 region has 16 residues.

CDR3 bases: TGTGCCAGCAGTCAGCAGGGGATCTATGGCTACACCTTC. Protein sequence: CASSQQGIYGYTF. This chain connects TRBV9 to TRBJ1-2, with TRBD1 as a possible D gene (6 bases). The CDR3 has 13 amino acids. V dropped 5 bases and J dropped 4 bases, with 12 bases sitting between them. Per germline, CDR1 SGDLS and CDR2 YYNGEE.